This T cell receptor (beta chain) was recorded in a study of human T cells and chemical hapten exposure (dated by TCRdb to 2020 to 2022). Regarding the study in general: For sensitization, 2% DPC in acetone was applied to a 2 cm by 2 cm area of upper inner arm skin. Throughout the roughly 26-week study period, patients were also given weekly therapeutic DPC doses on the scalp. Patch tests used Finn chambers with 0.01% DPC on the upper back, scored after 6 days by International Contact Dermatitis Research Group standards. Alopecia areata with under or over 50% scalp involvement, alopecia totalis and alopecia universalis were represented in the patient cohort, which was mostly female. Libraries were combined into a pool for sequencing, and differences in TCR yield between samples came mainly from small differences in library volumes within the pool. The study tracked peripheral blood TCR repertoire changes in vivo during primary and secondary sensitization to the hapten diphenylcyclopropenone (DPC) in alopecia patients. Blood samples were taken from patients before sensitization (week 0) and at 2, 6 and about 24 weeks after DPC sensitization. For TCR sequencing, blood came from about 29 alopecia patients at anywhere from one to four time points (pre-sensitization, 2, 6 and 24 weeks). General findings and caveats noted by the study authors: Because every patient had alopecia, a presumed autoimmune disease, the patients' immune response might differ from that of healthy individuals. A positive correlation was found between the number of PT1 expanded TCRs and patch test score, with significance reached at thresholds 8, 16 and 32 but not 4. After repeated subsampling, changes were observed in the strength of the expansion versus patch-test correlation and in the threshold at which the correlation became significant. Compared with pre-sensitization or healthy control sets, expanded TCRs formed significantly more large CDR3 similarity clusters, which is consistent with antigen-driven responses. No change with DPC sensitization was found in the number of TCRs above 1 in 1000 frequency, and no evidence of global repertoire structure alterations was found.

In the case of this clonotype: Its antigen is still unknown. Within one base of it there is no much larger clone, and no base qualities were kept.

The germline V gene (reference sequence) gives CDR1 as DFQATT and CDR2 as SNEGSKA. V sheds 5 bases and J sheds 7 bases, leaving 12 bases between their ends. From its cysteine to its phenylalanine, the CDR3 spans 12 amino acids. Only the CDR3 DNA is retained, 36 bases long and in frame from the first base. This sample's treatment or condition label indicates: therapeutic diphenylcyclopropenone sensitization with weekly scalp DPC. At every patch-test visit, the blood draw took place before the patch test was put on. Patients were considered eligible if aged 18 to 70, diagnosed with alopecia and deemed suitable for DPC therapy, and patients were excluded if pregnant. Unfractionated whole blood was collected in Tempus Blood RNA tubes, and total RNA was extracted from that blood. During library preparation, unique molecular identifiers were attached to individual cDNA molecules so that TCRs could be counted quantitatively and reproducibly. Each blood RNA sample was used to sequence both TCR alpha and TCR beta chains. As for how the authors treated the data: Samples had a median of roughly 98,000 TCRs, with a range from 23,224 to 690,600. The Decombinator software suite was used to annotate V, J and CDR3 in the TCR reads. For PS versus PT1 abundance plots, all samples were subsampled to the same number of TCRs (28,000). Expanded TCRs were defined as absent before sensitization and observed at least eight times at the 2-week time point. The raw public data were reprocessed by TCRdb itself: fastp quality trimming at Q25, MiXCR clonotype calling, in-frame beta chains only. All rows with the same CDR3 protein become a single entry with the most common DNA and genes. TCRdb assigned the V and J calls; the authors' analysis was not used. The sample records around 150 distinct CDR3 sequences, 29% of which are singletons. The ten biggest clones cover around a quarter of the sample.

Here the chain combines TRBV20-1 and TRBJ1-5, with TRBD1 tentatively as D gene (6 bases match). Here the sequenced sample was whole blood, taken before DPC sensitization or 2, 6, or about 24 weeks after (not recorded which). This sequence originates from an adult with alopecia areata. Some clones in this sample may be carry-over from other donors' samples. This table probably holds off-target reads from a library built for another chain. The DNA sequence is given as TGCAGTGCTGGCAGGGGTGGGCAGCCCCAGCATTTT. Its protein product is CSAGRGGQPQHF.